This is a list of T cell receptor beta chains from one sample in a study of shared clonotypes between healthy human individuals. Profiled with immunoSEQ multiplex PCR; TCRdb holds only in-frame clones, not every one. Of about a million clones detected, 70% to 80% appear once; the ten largest clones hold over 1.3%. Sequencing was performed on memory CD4+ T cells sorted from blood. The receptors were sampled from a young man in good health. Both conserved end residues are part of each CDR3. Each record gives: D gene, J gene, clone size, V gene, CDR3 DNA, CDR3 protein. The D gene is left open where the match is weak. Part of the rows lack a size; the others show once, few, many or a class for expanded clones.

TRBD2	TRBJ2-2	-	TRBV7-6	TGTGCCAGCAGCCTAACCGGGACTAGCGGCACCGGGGAGCTGTTTTTT	CASSLTGTSGTGELFF
-	TRBJ1-1	-	TRBV6-6	TGTGCCAGCAGTTACGGTCAGAACACTGAAGCTTTCTTT	CASSYGQNTEAFF
-	TRBJ2-3	once	TRBV28	TGTGCCAGCAGCCAACCGGGGGCCCCCGCGCAGTATTTT	CASSQPGAPAQYF
-	TRBJ2-2	-	TRBV15	TGTGCCACCAGCCCCCAAGCGGATACTAACACCGGGGAGCTGTTTTTT	CATSPQADTNTGELFF
-	TRBJ1-2	-	TRBV6-1	TGTGCCAGCGTTGTGTACACCACCTTC	CASVVYTTF
-	TRBJ1-1	-	TRBV6-6	TGTGCCAGCAGTTACGACTTGGGGAGCACTGAAGCTTTCTTT	CASSYDLGSTEAFF
-	TRBJ1-5	-	TRBV15	TGTGCCACCAGCATCGACAGGAATCAGCCCCAGCATTTT	CATSIDRNQPQHF
TRBD2	TRBJ2-1	-	TRBV27	TGTGCCAGCAGTTTAGTCGGACTAGCGGGACTCCTAAGCTCCTACAATGAGCAGTTCTTC	CASSLVGLAGLLSSYNEQFF
-	TRBJ1-2	-	TRBV7-2	TGTGCCAGCAGCTTGGGAACCGTGGGGGCTCAAGGCTACACCTTC	CASSLGTVGAQGYTF
-	TRBJ2-7	-	TRBV10-3	TGTGCCATCGGTTCTCGGGCGGAGTACGAGCAGTACTTC	CAIGSRAEYEQYF
TRBD1	TRBJ2-1	-	TRBV9	TGTGCCAGCAGCCCAGGACAGGGGGCCTACAATGAGCAGTTCTTC	CASSPGQGAYNEQFF
-	TRBJ2-5	-	TRBV30	TGTGCCTGGAGTTTTGACCTAGGGAAGACCCAGTACTTC	CAWSFDLGKTQYF
TRBD2	TRBJ2-3	few	TRBV9	TGTGCCAGCAGCCCCGGGACTAGCGGGGGCGATACGCAGTATTTT	CASSPGTSGGDTQYF
-	TRBJ2-3	-	TRBV2	TGTGCCAGCAGTGAAGAGCAGACAGATACGCAGTATTTT	CASSEEQTDTQYF
TRBD2	TRBJ2-7	once	TRBV10-3	TGTGCCATCAGTGTTGAGCTAGCGGGAGCCTACGAGCAGTACTTC	CAISVELAGAYEQYF
-	TRBJ2-3	once	TRBV7-2	TGTGCCAGCAGCTTACGGAGGGGTGATACGCAGTATTTT	CASSLRRGDTQYF
-	TRBJ2-3	-	TRBV5-4	TGTGCCAGCAGCTTGGGCTTCCGGGACACAGATACGCAGTATTTT	CASSLGFRDTDTQYF
-	TRBJ2-3	-	TRBV28	TGTGCCAGCAGTAAAAGTGGGGGGCGACCAGATACGCAGTATTTT	CASSKSGGRPDTQYF
-	TRBJ2-7	-	TRBV29-1	TGCAGCGTTGAAGATGGGTTCCTCTCGGGGGAGCAGTACTTC	CSVEDGFLSGEQYF
-	TRBJ1-1	-	TRBV25-1	TGTGCCAGCAGAGCGGGCGGACAGCTACAAGCTTTCTTT	CASRAGGQLQAFF
-	TRBJ1-2	-	TRBV25-1	TGTGCCAGCAGGGATGAGCTGGGAGACTCAGCGAATGGCTACACCTTC	CASRDELGDSANGYTF
-	TRBJ2-3	-	TRBV25-1	TGTGCCAGCACAGAAGGGGTTAACACAGATACGCAGTATTTT	CASTEGVNTDTQYF
TRBD1	TRBJ2-3	-	TRBV4-1	TGCGCCAGCTGGACAGGGTGGACAGATACGCAGTATTTT	CASWTGWTDTQYF
-	TRBJ1-5	once	TRBV6-8	TGTGCCAGCAGTTACTCGGAGGGACACTATCAGCCCCAGCATTTT	CASSYSEGHYQPQHF
-	TRBJ2-7	-	TRBV27	TGTGCCAGCAGTTCCCCCTGGCGGGACTCCTACGAGCAGTACTTC	CASSSPWRDSYEQYF
-	TRBJ1-1	-	TRBV6-5	TGTGCCAGCAGTTCCACAGGGGAAGCTTTCTTT	CASSSTGEAFF
TRBD1	TRBJ2-3	few	TRBV19	TGTGCCAGTAGTCTCCGGACAGGTGGTCGGGCAGATACGCAGTATTTT	CASSLRTGGRADTQYF
-	TRBJ1-6	-	TRBV7-9	TGTGCCAGCAGCGACCGCGGGGGTTATTCACCCCTCCACTTT	CASSDRGGYSPLHF
TRBD2	TRBJ2-1	few	TRBV4-2	TGTGCCAGCAGCCAAGATCAAGCGGGGGGCTACAATGAGCAGTTCTTC	CASSQDQAGGYNEQFF
TRBD1	TRBJ1-2	-	TRBV7-8	TGTGCCAGCAGCTTGGACCACAGGGGTCTAGGCTACACCTTC	CASSLDHRGLGYTF
TRBD1	TRBJ2-6	-	TRBV2	TGTGCCAGCAGACAGGGGACCGGGGCCAACGTCCTGACTTTC	CASRQGTGANVLTF
-	TRBJ2-5	once	TRBV20-1	TGCAGTGTCTTAGAGACCCAGTACTTC	CSVLETQYF
-	TRBJ2-3	-	TRBV7-9	TGTGCCAGCAGCTTTTCCGTGAGCACAGATACGCAGTATTTT	CASSFSVSTDTQYF
TRBD1	TRBJ2-3	-	TRBV30	TGTGCCTGGAGTGTGGGACAGGGGGCGAAAGATACGCAGTATTTT	CAWSVGQGAKDTQYF
-	TRBJ1-2	-	TRBV7-9	TGTGCCAGCAGCTTAAACGACCCTTACTATGGCTACACCTTC	CASSLNDPYYGYTF
-	TRBJ2-2	-	TRBV6-5	TGTGCCACCCAATGGCGGAACGGGGAGCTGTTTTTT	CATQWRNGELFF
-	TRBJ1-1	-	TRBV11-2	TGTGCCAGCAGCTCTTCTGACATGAACACTGAAGCTTTCTTT	CASSSSDMNTEAFF
TRBD1	TRBJ1-5	-	TRBV6-6	TGTGCCAGCAGGTGGGGACAGGGGGACACCAATCAGCCCCAGCATTTT	CASRWGQGDTNQPQHF
-	TRBJ1-1	-	TRBV9	TGTGCCAGCAGCGTAGCTCCGGGCACTGAAGCTTTCTTT	CASSVAPGTEAFF
-	TRBJ2-1	-	TRBV28	TGTGCCAGCAGTTCCCCGGGTAGCGGCGTTAATGAGCAGTTCTTC	CASSSPGSGVNEQFF
-	TRBJ2-5	-	TRBV30	TGTGCCTGGAGTGAGGGAATCCAAGAGACCCAGTACTTC	CAWSEGIQETQYF